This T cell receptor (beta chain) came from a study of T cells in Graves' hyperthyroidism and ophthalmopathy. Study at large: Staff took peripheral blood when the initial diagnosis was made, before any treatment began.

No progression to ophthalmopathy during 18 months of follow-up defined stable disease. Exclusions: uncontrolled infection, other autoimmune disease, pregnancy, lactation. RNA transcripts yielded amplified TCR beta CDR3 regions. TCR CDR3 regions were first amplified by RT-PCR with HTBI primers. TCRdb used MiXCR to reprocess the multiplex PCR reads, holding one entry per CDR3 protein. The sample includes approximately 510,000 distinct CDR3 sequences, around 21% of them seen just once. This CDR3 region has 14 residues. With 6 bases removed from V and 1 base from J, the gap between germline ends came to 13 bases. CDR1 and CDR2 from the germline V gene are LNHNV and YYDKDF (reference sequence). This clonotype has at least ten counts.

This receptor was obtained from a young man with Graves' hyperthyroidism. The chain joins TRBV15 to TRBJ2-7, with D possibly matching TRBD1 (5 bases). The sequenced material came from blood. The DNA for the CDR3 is TGTGCCACCAGTCGAGACAGTTCTTCCTACGAGCAGTACTTC. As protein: CATSRDSSSYEQYF.